This is a list of T cell receptor beta chains from one sample in a study of blood T cell repertoires in COVID-19. Assay used: immunoSEQ multiplex PCR; TCRdb lists only in-frame clones, some missing. The sample carries a few hundred thousand clones, approximately 90% recorded once. The sequenced sample was PBMCs or T cells enriched from blood (not recorded which). All receptors come from an older woman who had recovered from COVID-19. Both conserved end residues are part of each CDR3. Fields, in order: D gene, V gene, J gene, CDR3 protein, CDR3 DNA. A D gene is named only where the DNA matches it firmly.

NA,TRBV9,TRBJ2-6,CASSSNTGSGANVLTF,TGTGCCAGCAGCTCTAATACCGGCTCTGGGGCCAACGTCCTGACTTTC
TRBD1,TRBV5-4,TRBJ1-3,CASSLGGTGVNTIYF,TGTGCCAGCAGCTTGGGCGGAACAGGGGTAAACACCATATATTTT
TRBD1,TRBV27,TRBJ1-5,CASSPGTGVNQPQHF,TGTGCCAGCAGTCCCGGGACAGGGGTCAATCAGCCCCAGCATTTT
NA,TRBV6-5,TRBJ2-3,CASSLQTDTQYF,TGTGCCAGCAGCCTACAGACAGATACGCAGTATTTT
NA,TRBV2,TRBJ1-5,CASSLQSVNQPQHF,TGTGCCAGCAGTCTACAGTCAGTGAATCAGCCCCAGCATTTT
NA,TRBV3-1/TRBV3-2,TRBJ1-4,CASSGTGTNEKLFF,TGTGCCAGCAGCGGAACAGGGACTAATGAAAAACTGTTTTTT
TRBD1,TRBV2,TRBJ1-4,CASWDRSNEKLFF,TGTGCCAGCTGGGACAGATCTAATGAAAAACTGTTTTTT
TRBD2,TRBV5-6,TRBJ2-3,CASSPGLAGLTDTQYF,TGTGCCAGCAGCCCCGGACTAGCGGGGCTCACAGATACGCAGTATTTT
TRBD1,TRBV5-1,TRBJ1-1,CASSLEAGGTEAFF,TGCGCCAGCAGCTTGGAAGCAGGGGGGACTGAAGCTTTCTTT
NA,TRBV10-1,TRBJ2-3,CASSETGGPKPDTQYF,TGCGCCAGCAGTGAGACGGGGGGCCCCAAGCCAGATACGCAGTATTTT